These 32 T cell receptor beta chains came from one sample sequenced in a study of Ad26.COV2.S vaccination and SARS-CoV-2 variants listed by TCRdb under 2021. The library relied on the immunoSEQ multiplex PCR assay. Sourced from immuneACCESS, this table was stored by TCRdb with only in-frame sequences that have V and J called. A share of the clones is absent; for the studies checked, an unresolved V gene accounts for under half, and the remainder has no known explanation. The table for this sample lists about 420,000 clones; roughly 90% of them were counted only once. The ten largest clones represent about 4% of the sample. Sample treatment or condition, as interpreted from the label and publication: around 19 received Ad26.COV2.S at low or high dose, single or two shots; about 5 received placebo; per-sample allocation not given. Repertoires of vaccine and placebo recipients were sequenced from samples taken on day 63 after the first injection.

This specimen was peripheral blood, taken in a trial of Ad26.COV2.S vaccine versus placebo. All receptors derive from a person between 18 and 59 years old who received the Ad26.COV2.S COVID-19 vaccine or a placebo.

DNA of the CDR3: TGTGCCAGCAGCTTAACCCCCGAGCCTCGGCGGGCCCCCTACAATGAGCAGTTCTTC. Encoded protein: CASSLTPEPRRAPYNEQFF. This chain uses TRBV11-2 with TRBJ2-1, with a tentative D call TRBD2 (5 bases). The CDR3 is 19 amino acids. Germline V CDR1 and CDR2: SGHAT, FQNNGV. V was pared by 2 bases and J by 2 bases, with 22 bases between. Using reference TRBV11-2 and TRBJ2-1 for the parts outside the CDR3, the full variable domain is EAGVAQSPRYKIIEKRQSVAFWCNPISGHATLYWYQQILGQGPKLLIQFQNNGVVDDSQLPKDRFSAERLKGVDSTLKIQPAKLEDSAVYLCASSLTPEPRRAPYNEQFFGPGTRLTVL.

The rearrangement links TRBV19 to TRBJ1-5, with D tentatively TRBD1 (6 bases). The CDR3 spans 16 residues. Germline CDR1 and CDR2: LNHDA and SQIVND (reference sequence). The V and J ends lost 6 bases and 0 bases respectively, with 15 bases between them. CDR3 bases: TGTGCCAGTAGAGGAGGGGGGGGTTATAGCAATCAGCCCCAGCATTTT. As protein: CASRGGGGYSNQPQHF.

The gene calls are TRBV29-1 and TRBJ2-5; D call uncertain. With 6 bases removed from V and 1 base from J, the gap between germline ends came to 15 bases. Per the germline V gene, CDR1 is SQVTM and CDR2 is ANQGSEA. This CDR3 contains 14 residues. Here the CDR3 reads CSVHHRDGQETQYF. The CDR3 coding sequence is TGCAGCGTCCACCACCGTGACGGCCAAGAGACCCAGTACTTC.

The V and J genes are TRBV19 and TRBJ2-5; 12 bases fit TRBD2. CDR1 LNHDA and CDR2 SQIVND come from the germline V gene (reference sequence). This CDR3 comprises 17 residues. V was pared by 5 bases and J by 5 bases, with 12 bases of the junction left unmatched. The CDR3 protein is CASSAASGGALGETQYF. In DNA form, the CDR3 reads TGTGCCAGTAGTGCAGCTAGCGGGGGGGCCTTAGGGGAGACCCAGTACTTC.

The chain links TRBV19 to TRBJ1-1, with D tentatively TRBD1 (5 bases). V was cut by 1 base and J by 7 bases, with 13 bases left in between. The CDR3 consists of 14 residues. Germline V gene sequence: CDR1 LNHDA, CDR2 SQIVND (reference sequence). The CDR3 sequence is CASSIADSFYEAFF. The CDR3 region has the DNA TGTGCCAGTAGTATAGCTGACAGTTTTTATGAAGCTTTCTTT.

The chain recombines TRBV6-4 with TRBJ2-1; TRBD1 matches 11 bases. The J segment lost 9 bases and the V segment lost 3 bases, leaving 10 bases of the junction unmatched. Germline values: CDR1 MRHNA, CDR2 SNTAGT. The CDR3 runs to 16 residues. The CDR3 region is CASSEAGTGGPGEQFF. DNA of the CDR3: TGTGCCAGCAGTGAAGCCGGGACAGGGGGTCCCGGTGAGCAGTTCTTC.

This clone was recorded only once. Other DNA sequences of this sample code for an identical CDR3. The chain uses TRBV7-9 and TRBJ2-7, with D possibly being TRBD2 (6 bases). The CDR3 is 13 amino acids. Germline CDR1 reads SEHNR; CDR2 reads FQNEAQ (reference sequence). Trimming took 3 bases from V and 2 from J, leaving 8 bases between them. The CDR3 loop is CASSFGGTYEQYF. The CDR3 DNA is TGTGCCAGCAGCTTCGGGGGAACCTACGAGCAGTACTTC.

The V and J genes are TRBV9 and TRBJ2-5; TRBD2 matches 9 bases. The V gene end was trimmed by 0 bases and the J gene end by 5 bases; junction bases not matched to a gene: 11. Germline loops: CDR1 SGDLS, CDR2 YYNGEE. The CDR3 totals 17 residues. The CDR3 reads CASSVEARGGLSETQYF. In DNA, the CDR3 is TGTGCCAGCAGCGTAGAGGCGCGGGGGGGCTTGTCGGAGACCCAGTACTTC. The full variable domain, rest sourced from reference TRBV9 and TRBJ2-5, is DSGVTQTPKHLITATGQRVTLRCSPRSGDLSVYWYQQSLDQGLQFLIQYYNGEERAKGNILERFSAQQFPDLHSELNLSSLELGDSALYFCASSVEARGGLSETQYFGPGTRLLVL.

This clone was counted once. The V call is TRBV5-4, the J call TRBJ1-2; 11 bases map to TRBD1. The germline gives CDR1 SGHNT, CDR2 YYREEE (reference sequence). This CDR3 is 15 amino acids long. V lost 3 bases and J lost 8; bases outside the gene matches: 9. CDR3 in amino acids: CASSWTSGQGGGYTF. The CDR3 DNA follows: TGTGCCAGCAGCTGGACGTCGGGACAGGGGGGCGGCTACACCTTC.

J is TRBJ2-6 and V is TRBV7-3; TRBD1 is a possible D gene (5 bases). This CDR3 spans 13 amino acids. Per germline, CDR1 SGHTA and CDR2 FQGTGA. V shed 5 bases and J shed 3 bases, with 5 bases lying between them. In nucleotides, the CDR3 is TGTGCCAGCAGCACAGGTGGGGCCAACGTCCTGACTTTC. Encoded protein: CASSTGGANVLTF.

The chain combines TRBV6-1 with TRBJ1-5; 9 bases match TRBD1. V gave up 0 bases and J gave up 16 bases; unmatched junction bases: 7. This CDR3 region has 13 residues. In germline, CDR1 is MNHNS, CDR2 SASEGT. CDR3 in amino acids: CASSEAGGTGCHF. The CDR3, as DNA: TGTGCCAGCAGTGAAGCGGGAGGGACAGGGTGTCATTTT.

The chain has TRBV7-2 and TRBJ1-1; no clear D gene. Germline CDR1 SGHTA, CDR2 FQGNSA. The CDR3 extends over 12 amino acids. Trimming took off 3 bases at V and 0 bases at J, with 2 bases between the two ends. DNA for the CDR3: TGTGCCAGCAGCTTCATGAACACTGAAGCTTTCTTT. This codes for CASSFMNTEAFF.

The chain couples TRBV15 to TRBJ1-5; D is unclear. Deletions cut 5 bases from V and 6 bases from J, with 20 bases between. In germline, CDR1 is LNHNV, CDR2 YYDKDF (reference sequence). The CDR3 extends over 16 amino acids. The CDR3 reads CATSAGTLNTVQPQHF. The CDR3 coding sequence is TGTGCCACCAGCGCAGGCACCTTAAATACGGTTCAGCCCCAGCATTTT.

In this sample, this clone turned up once. Other DNA variants within this sample encode the same CDR3. The chain carries TRBV15 and TRBJ2-7; a possible D gene is TRBD2 (6 bases). Deletions cut 0 bases from V and 2 bases from J, with 8 bases between. Germline CDR1 and CDR2: LNHNV and YYDKDF (reference sequence). CDR3 length: 14 residues. Written as DNA, the CDR3 is TGTGCCACCAGCAGAGAGGGCGGGACCTACGAGCAGTACTTC. Translation gives CATSREGGTYEQYF.

The gene calls are TRBV7-2 and TRBJ2-1; 8 nucleotides line up with TRBD2. CDR1 is SGHTA and CDR2 is FQGNSA in the germline V gene. The trim removed 1 base at V and 9 bases at J, leaving 8 bases unmatched. This CDR3 is built from 15 residues. As DNA, the CDR3 is TGTGCCAGCAGCTTAGTTACGGGGGGGCCCTTTGAGCAGTTCTTC. Translated: CASSLVTGGPFEQFF.

The CDR3 reads CASSTGLMAGTDTQYF. The DNA of the CDR3 is TGTGCCAGCAGCACCGGACTTATGGCTGGCACAGATACGCAGTATTTT. This chain links TRBV9 with TRBJ2-3, with D perhaps TRBD2 (5 bases). Trimming shortened V by 4 bases and J by 1 base, and 16 bases separated the two germline ends. CDR1 and CDR2 from the germline V gene are SGDLS and YYNGEE. The CDR3 covers 16 residues.

This CDR3 reads CASSFSEFQPQHF. CDR3 nucleotides: TGTGCCAGCAGTTTCAGTGAATTTCAGCCCCAGCATTTT. The V gene is TRBV12-3 or TRBV12-4, the J gene TRBJ1-5; D unclear. The V and J ends lost 3 bases and 6 bases respectively, with 9 bases between them. This CDR3 contains 13 residues.

The chain links TRBV3-1 (or the pseudogene TRBV3-2) to TRBJ1-6; TRBD1 matches 7 bases. V was pared by 1 base and J by 8 bases, with 8 bases of the junction left unmatched. The CDR3 is 16 residues long. The germline gives CDR1 LGHDT, CDR2 YNNKEL (reference sequence). CDR3 protein: CASSQGRRGLDSPLHF. The CDR3 DNA is TGTGCCAGCAGCCAAGGGAGGAGGGGGCTGGATTCACCCCTCCACTTT.

This clone has just one count. The chain links TRBV6-1 to TRBJ2-5; 7 bases align to TRBD1. The length of the CDR3 is 15 residues. Trimming cost V 2 bases and J 2 bases; bases outside gene matches: 5. Per germline, CDR1 MNHNS and CDR2 SASEGT. The CDR3 DNA reads TGTGCCAGCAGTGAACTAGGGGGCGGACAAGAGACCCAGTACTTC. This translates into CASSELGGGQETQYF.

As concerns this clone: This specimen includes other DNA sequences encoding the same CDR3. The rearrangement joins TRBV19 to TRBJ2-5; D tentatively reads TRBD1 or TRBD2 (5 bases each). This CDR3 is 14 amino acids long. V was trimmed by 3 bases and J by 1 base, leaving 9 bases between them. Germline-derived CDR1 and CDR2 are LNHDA and SQIVND (reference sequence). This chain's CDR3 is CASSIGGPQETQYF. DNA of the CDR3: TGTGCCAGTAGTATTGGGGGACCCCAAGAGACCCAGTACTTC.

The genes are TRBV5-5 and TRBJ2-7, with D possibly TRBD1 on 5 matching bases. V was pared by 5 bases and J by 3 bases, with 9 bases between. Germline CDR1 and CDR2: SGHKS and YYEKEE (reference sequence). The CDR3 consists of 12 residues. CDR3 residues: CASRPDSYEQYF. The CDR3 bases are TGTGCCAGCAGGCCCGACAGCTACGAGCAGTACTTC.

This sequence joins TRBV28 and TRBJ1-3, with D perhaps TRBD1 (5 bases). The CDR3 totals 20 residues. Germline values: CDR1 MDHEN, CDR2 SYDVKM. Deletions cut 3 bases from V and 0 bases from J, with 24 bases between. CDR3 residues: CASSFQKAPGSLSSGNTIYF. The CDR3 DNA sequence: TGTGCCAGCAGTTTTCAAAAAGCCCCAGGGAGTCTAAGCTCTGGAAACACCATATATTTT.

The chain joins TRBV5-1 to TRBJ2-7; 8 nucleotides align to TRBD2. With V trimmed by 0 bases and J by 3 bases, 5 bases remained unmatched. Germline values: CDR1 SGHRS, CDR2 YFSETQ. There are 15 residues in the CDR3. The CDR3 DNA sequence: TGCGCCAGCAGCTTGGTTGCGGCGGGGGGCTACGAGCAGTACTTC. It yields the protein CASSLVAAGGYEQYF.

The chain carries TRBV19 and TRBJ1-5; D is perhaps TRBD1 (5 bases). V was clipped by 7 bases and J by 4 bases, with 14 bases between them. Germline loops: CDR1 LNHDA, CDR2 SQIVND (reference sequence). The CDR3 has 14 amino acids. The CDR3 loop reads CASTSWDPNQPQHF. The CDR3 DNA is TGTGCCAGTACCTCATGGGACCCGAATCAGCCCCAGCATTTT.

The chain has TRBV2 and TRBJ2-4; D uncertain. CDR3 size: 11 residues. Trimming left V 4 bases short and J 9 bases short, with 7 bases between. Germline values: CDR1 SNHLY, CDR2 FYNNEI. The CDR3 is CASSAAAIQYF. CDR3 sequence (DNA): TGTGCCAGCAGTGCTGCCGCCATTCAGTACTTC.

The J gene is TRBJ2-7, the V gene TRBV7-9, with 8 positions matching TRBD2. Germline V gene data show CDR1 as SEHNR and CDR2 as FQNEAQ (reference sequence). J lost 3 bases, V lost 2 bases, and 12 bases had no gene match. CDR3 length: 17 residues. CDR3 nucleotides: TGTGCCAGCAGCTTAATAGCGGGACGGGGGAGAGACTACGAGCAGTACTTC. Translation: CASSLIAGRGRDYEQYF.

The gene calls are TRBV12-3 or TRBV12-4 and TRBJ1-3; no reliable D call. The V end lost 6 bases, the J end lost 8 bases, and 11 bases lay between the germline ends. The CDR3 sequence is 12 residues long. The CDR3 DNA reads as TGTGCCAGCAGCTCCTCCTTAGACACCATATATTTT. This codes for CASSSSLDTIYF.

Turning to this clone: This same CDR3 is encoded by further DNA sequences in the sample. The V call is TRBV5-4, the J call TRBJ1-1; D remains ambiguous. Trimming shortened V by 4 bases and J by 4 bases, and 8 bases separated the two germline ends. This CDR3 is built from 12 residues. Germline values: CDR1 SGHNT, CDR2 YYREEE (reference sequence). The CDR3 nucleotides are TGTGCCAGCAGCCGAGGAGGCACTGAAGCTTTCTTT. It codes for CASSRGGTEAFF.

The chain is built from TRBV9 and TRBJ2-1, with 13 bases matching TRBD2. Germline values: CDR1 SGDLS, CDR2 YYNGEE. There are 15 residues in the CDR3. V lost 4 bases and J lost 9; bases outside the gene matches: 7. The CDR3, as DNA: TGTGCCAGCAGCCCCCACACTAGCGGGGGGGGTGAGCAGTTCTTC. Translating it yields CASSPHTSGGGEQFF.

This clone was observed a single time. The genes are TRBV6-2 or TRBV6-3 and TRBJ2-3; D is possibly TRBD2 (6 bases). CDR3 length: 15 amino acids. Trimming cost V 4 bases and J 3 bases, with 14 bases left between them. In germline, CDR1 is MNHEY, CDR2 SVGEGT. This chain's CDR3 is CASSLLAFITDTQYF. CDR3 sequence (DNA): TGTGCCAGCAGTTTGCTAGCGTTTATTACAGATACGCAGTATTTT.

This chain connects TRBV2 to TRBJ1-1, with D uncertain. CDR1 and CDR2 from the germline V gene are SNHLY and FYNNEI. The V gene lost 5 bases and the J gene lost 7 bases, with 14 bases spanning the gap. CDR3 length: 13 amino acids. The CDR3 sequence is CASSPIRGFEAFF. As DNA, the CDR3 is TGTGCCAGCAGTCCCATACGGGGTTTTGAAGCTTTCTTT.

The gene calls are TRBV7-2 and TRBJ1-1; D uncertain. V was pared by 5 bases and J by 5 bases, with 15 bases between. Germline V CDR1 and CDR2: SGHTA, FQGNSA. This CDR3 spans 14 amino acids. The CDR3 DNA follows: TGTGCCAGCAGCGCGCCCCCTGGGAAGACTGAAGCTTTCTTT. Protein product: CASSAPPGKTEAFF.